This T cell receptor (beta chain) was sequenced during a study of technical replicates of blood from a few donors (dated by TCRdb to 2016 to 2017). The CDR3, cysteine through phenylalanine, is 18 amino acids long. Only the CDR3 DNA is retained, 54 bases long and in frame from the first base. Via the germline V gene, CDR1 is SNHLY and CDR2 FYNNEI. V trim: 4 bases; J trim: 2 bases; unmatched bases: 10. Points on this clone: Its antigen target is currently unknown. The sample holds no much larger clone one base away, and base qualities are not on file.

The method behind the library was the immunoSEQ multiplex PCR assay. Drawn from immuneACCESS, this table holds only the in-frame rearrangements with V and J called that TCRdb kept. Clones are partly lost; checked studies trace under half to an unresolved V gene and leave the rest unexplained. The sample includes about 70,000 clones, with just under 95% observed a single time. Of the sample, 0.25% falls within the top ten clones. The TCR sequence derives from a human donor in good health. Sequencing used T cells isolated from PBMCs. Recombination joined TRBV2 with TRBJ2-6; TRBD1 fits 8 bases in the junction. The sequenced DNA: TGTGCCAGCAGTGTGGACAGGGCGAGTATCACTGGGGCCAACGTCCTGACTTTC. This codes for CASSVDRASITGANVLTF.